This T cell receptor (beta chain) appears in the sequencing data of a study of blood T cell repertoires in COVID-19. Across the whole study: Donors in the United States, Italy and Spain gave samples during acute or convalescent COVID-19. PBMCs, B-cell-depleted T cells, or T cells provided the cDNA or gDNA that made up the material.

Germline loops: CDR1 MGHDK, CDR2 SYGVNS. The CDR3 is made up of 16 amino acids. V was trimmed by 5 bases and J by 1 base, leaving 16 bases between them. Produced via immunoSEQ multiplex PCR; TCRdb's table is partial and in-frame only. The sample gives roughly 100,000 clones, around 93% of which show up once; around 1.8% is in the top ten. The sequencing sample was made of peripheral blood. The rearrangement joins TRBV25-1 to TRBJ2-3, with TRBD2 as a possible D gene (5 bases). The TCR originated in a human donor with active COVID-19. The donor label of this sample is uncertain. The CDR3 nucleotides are TGTGCCAGCAGTTCACGGGTGGACTGGGGCACAGATACGCAGTATTTT. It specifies CASSSRVDWGTDTQYF.